Reported below is one TCR beta chain. Looked up from germline, CDR1 is KGHSH and CDR2 is LQKENI. CDR3 length: 13 residues. The V and J ends lost 6 bases and 4 bases respectively, with 12 bases between them. In the authors' workflow: Amplification from reference gene primers served as the basis for estimated nucleated cell counts. Some clones are missing from TCRdb's copy, which holds only in-frame ones; the method was immunoSEQ multiplex PCR. The V and J calls and clone size are taken from that table; D and trimming were inferred from the DNA. This table has about 140,000 clones, approximately 84% appearing once. The data stem from a study of blood T cell repertoires in COVID-19. Study-wide background: The samples span acute and convalescent COVID-19 from the United States, Italy and Spain. Sample material is recorded as cDNA or gDNA derived from T cells, B-cell-depleted T cells, or PBMCs.

The TCR originated in a woman aged 55-69 years with acute or convalescent COVID-19. The sample taken for sequencing was peripheral blood. The chain carries TRBV18 and TRBJ1-1; D not resolved. The CDR3 is CASSPKGGTEAFF. In DNA form, the CDR3 reads TGTGCCAGCTCCCCGAAAGGAGGCACTGAAGCTTTCTTT.